The T cell receptor (beta chain) described here comes from a study of cytomegalovirus exposure and HLA in healthy donors. Points from the study as a whole: Segments of the TCR beta V type were, in most cases, productive about 87% or about 30% of the time in an earlier analysis.

Worth noting for this clone: Its target is not known.

The primer mix had 60 Vbeta and 13 Jbeta primers. Clones were sequenced by immunoSEQ multiplex PCR, and TCRdb holds only the in-frame ones, with some missing. The sample shows approximately 150,000 clones, roughly four fifths of them seen only once. The CDR3 loop spans 15 amino acids. From germline, CDR1 is SGHAT and CDR2 FQNNGV. V was pared by 0 bases and J by 2 bases, with 11 bases between. The receptor was isolated from a man between 18 and 29 years old in good health and CMV-seropositive. Material: PBMCs. This chain joins TRBV11-2 and TRBJ2-7; possibly TRBD1 for D (6 bases). CDR3 amino acids: CASSLDPTGPYEQYF. Here the CDR3 DNA reads TGTGCCAGCAGCTTAGACCCTACAGGGCCCTACGAGCAGTACTTC.